This T cell receptor beta chain was identified in a study of human T cells and chemical hapten exposure. Study-level information: Patients additionally received therapeutic doses of diphenylcyclopropenone on the scalp once a week, and this continued throughout the approximately 25-week study. Patients, predominantly female, presented with alopecia areata, totalis or universalis. Study results and limitations: No change in TCRs above 1 in 1000 frequency was produced by DPC sensitization.

Stated time point: pre-sensitization, week 0. Treatment noted: therapeutic diphenylcyclopropenone sensitization with weekly scalp DPC. The authors extracted total RNA from unfractionated whole blood. Patients had alopecia, were aged 18 to 70, and were not pregnant. This clonotype was recorded at least ten times. Its antigen is not identified. TCRdb re-analysed the RACE reads in MiXCR, keeping a single row per CDR3 protein. The repertoire consists of around 33,000 distinct CDR3 sequences, with roughly 12% occurring once and the leading ten covering around 1.9%. Germline V gene sequence: CDR1 SQVTM, CDR2 ANQGSEA. The CDR3 is 12 amino acids. The V and J ends lost 3 bases and 3 bases respectively, with 8 bases between them.

The sequence came from a woman aged 40 to 49 with alopecia areata. Some clones in this sample may be carry-over from other donors' samples. The chain links TRBV29-1 to TRBJ2-5; D gene ambiguous. Material: whole blood, obtained in connection with sensitization to the hapten diphenylcyclopropenone (DPC). CDR3: CSVDDNEETQYF. CDR3 nucleotide sequence: TGCAGCGTTGATGACAACGAAGAGACCCAGTACTTC.